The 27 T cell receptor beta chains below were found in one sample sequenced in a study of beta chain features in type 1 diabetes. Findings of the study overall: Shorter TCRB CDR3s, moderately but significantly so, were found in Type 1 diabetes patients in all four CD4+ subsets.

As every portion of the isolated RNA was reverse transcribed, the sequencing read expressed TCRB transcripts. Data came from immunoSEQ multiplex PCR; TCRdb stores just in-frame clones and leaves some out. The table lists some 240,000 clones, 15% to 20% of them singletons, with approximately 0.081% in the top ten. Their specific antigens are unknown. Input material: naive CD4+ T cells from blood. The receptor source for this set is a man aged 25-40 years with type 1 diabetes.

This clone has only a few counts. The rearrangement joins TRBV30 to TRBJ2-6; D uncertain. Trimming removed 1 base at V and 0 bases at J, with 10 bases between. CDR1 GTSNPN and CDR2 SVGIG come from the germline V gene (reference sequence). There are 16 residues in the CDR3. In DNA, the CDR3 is TGTGCCTGGAGTGGCAGCGTAGTCTCTGGGGCCAACGTCCTGACTTTC. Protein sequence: CAWSGSVVSGANVLTF.

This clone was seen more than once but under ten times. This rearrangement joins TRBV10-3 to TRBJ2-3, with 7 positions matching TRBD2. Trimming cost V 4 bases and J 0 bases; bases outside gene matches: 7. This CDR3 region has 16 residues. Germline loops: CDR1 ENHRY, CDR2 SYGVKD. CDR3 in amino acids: CAISARASGSTDTQYF. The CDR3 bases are TGTGCCATCAGTGCTCGAGCTAGCGGTAGCACAGATACGCAGTATTTT.

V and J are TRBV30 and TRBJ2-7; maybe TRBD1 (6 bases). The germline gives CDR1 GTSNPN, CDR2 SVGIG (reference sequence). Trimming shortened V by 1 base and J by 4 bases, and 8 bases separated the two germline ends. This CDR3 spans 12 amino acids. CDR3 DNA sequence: TGTGCCTGGAGTGAGCAGGGGTACGAGCAGTACTTC. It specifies CAWSEQGYEQYF.

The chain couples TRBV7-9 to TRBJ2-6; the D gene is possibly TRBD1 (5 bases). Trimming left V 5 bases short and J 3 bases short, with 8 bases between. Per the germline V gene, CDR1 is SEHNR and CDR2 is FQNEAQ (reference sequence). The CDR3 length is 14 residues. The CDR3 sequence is CASSPGYGANVLTF. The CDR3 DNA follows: TGTGCCAGCAGCCCAGGGTATGGGGCCAACGTCCTGACTTTC.

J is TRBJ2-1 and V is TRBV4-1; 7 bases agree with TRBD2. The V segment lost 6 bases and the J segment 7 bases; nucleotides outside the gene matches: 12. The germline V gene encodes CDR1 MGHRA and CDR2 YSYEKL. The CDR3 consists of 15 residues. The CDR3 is CASSPPSGLGNEQFF. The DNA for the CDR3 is TGCGCCAGCAGTCCACCTAGCGGCCTGGGGAATGAGCAGTTCTTC.

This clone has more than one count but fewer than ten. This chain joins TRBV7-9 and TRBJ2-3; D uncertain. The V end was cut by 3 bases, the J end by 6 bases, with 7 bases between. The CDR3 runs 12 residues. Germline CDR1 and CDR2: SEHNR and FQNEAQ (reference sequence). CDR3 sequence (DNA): TGTGCCAGCAGCTTTGGAGAGGATACGCAGTATTTT. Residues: CASSFGEDTQYF.

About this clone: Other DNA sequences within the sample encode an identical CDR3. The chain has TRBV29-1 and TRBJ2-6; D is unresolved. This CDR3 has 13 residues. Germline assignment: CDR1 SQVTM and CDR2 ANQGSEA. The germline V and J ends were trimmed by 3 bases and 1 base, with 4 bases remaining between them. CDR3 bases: TGCAGCGTTGAGAGTTCTGGGGCCAACGTCCTGACTTTC. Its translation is CSVESSGANVLTF.

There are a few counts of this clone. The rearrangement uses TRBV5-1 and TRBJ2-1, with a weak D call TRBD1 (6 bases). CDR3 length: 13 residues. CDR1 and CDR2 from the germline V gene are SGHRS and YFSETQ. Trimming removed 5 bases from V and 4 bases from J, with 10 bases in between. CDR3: CASRTGQYNEQFF. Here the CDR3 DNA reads TGCGCCAGCAGGACAGGTCAATACAATGAGCAGTTCTTC.

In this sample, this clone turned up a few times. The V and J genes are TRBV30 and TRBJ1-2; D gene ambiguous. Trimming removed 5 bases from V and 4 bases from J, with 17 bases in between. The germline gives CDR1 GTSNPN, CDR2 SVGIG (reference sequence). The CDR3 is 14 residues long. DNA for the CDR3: TGTGCCTGGGACCGTGGGTCCGGGCCCTATGGCTACACCTTC. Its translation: CAWDRGSGPYGYTF.

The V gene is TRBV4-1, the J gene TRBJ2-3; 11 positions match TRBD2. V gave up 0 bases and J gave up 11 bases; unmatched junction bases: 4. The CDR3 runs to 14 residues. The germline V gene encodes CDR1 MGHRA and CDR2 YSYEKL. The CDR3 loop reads CASSQDPLAGGQYF. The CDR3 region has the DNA TGCGCCAGCAGCCAAGACCCGCTAGCGGGAGGGCAGTATTTT.

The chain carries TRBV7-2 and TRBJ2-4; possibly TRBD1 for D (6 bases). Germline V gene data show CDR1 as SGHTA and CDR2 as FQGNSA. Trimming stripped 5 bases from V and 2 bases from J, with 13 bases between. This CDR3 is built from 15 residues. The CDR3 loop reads CASSNNRVSKNIQYF. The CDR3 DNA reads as TGTGCCAGCAGCAACAACAGGGTCTCCAAAAACATTCAGTACTTC.

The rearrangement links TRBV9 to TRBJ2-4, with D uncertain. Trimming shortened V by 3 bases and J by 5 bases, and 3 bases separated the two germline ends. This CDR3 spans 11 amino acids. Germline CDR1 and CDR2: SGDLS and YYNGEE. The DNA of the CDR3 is TGTGCCAGCAGCGGGGAAAACATTCAGTACTTC. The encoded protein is CASSGENIQYF.

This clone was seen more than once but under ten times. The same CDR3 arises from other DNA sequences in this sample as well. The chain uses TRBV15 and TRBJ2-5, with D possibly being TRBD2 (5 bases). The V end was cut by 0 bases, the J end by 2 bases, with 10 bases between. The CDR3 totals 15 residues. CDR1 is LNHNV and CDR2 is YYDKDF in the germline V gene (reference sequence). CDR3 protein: CATSRDRGSQETQYF. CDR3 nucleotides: TGTGCCACCAGCAGAGATCGGGGTAGTCAAGAGACCCAGTACTTC. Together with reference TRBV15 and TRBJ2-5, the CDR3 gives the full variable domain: DAMVIQNPRYQVTQFGKPVTLSCSQTLNHNVMYWYQQKSSQAPKLLFHYYDKDFNNEADTPDNFQSRRPNTSFCFLDIRSPGLGDTAMYLCATSRDRGSQETQYFGPGTRLLVL.

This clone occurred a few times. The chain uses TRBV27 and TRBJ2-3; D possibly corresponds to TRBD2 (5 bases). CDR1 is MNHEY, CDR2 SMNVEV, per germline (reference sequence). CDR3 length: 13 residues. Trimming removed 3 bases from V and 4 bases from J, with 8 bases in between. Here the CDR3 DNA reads TGTGCCAGCAGTTTTGGACTCCCAGATACGCAGTATTTT. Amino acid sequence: CASSFGLPDTQYF.

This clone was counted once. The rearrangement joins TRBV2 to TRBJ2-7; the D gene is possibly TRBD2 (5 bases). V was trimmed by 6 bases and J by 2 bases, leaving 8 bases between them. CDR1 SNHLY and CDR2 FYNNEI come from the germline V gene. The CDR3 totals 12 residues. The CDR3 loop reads CASRQEAYEQYF. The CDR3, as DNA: TGTGCCAGCAGGCAGGAGGCCTACGAGCAGTACTTC.

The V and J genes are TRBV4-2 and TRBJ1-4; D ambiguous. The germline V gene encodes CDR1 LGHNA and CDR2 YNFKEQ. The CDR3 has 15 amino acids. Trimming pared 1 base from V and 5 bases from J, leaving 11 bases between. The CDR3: CASSQGRVSNEKLFF. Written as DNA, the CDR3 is TGTGCCAGCAGCCAAGGGAGAGTATCGAATGAAAAACTGTTTTTT.

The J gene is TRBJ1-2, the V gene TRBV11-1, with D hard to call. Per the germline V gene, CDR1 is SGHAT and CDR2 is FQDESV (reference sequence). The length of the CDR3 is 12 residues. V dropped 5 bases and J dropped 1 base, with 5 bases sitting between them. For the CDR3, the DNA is TGTGCCAGCAGCATGATTAACTATGGCTACACCTTC. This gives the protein CASSMINYGYTF.

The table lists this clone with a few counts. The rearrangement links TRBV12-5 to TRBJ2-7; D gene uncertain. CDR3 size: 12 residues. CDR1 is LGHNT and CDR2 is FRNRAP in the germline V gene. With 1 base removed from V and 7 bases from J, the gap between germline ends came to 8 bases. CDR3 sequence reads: CASGLDGREQYF. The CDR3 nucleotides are TGTGCTAGTGGTTTGGATGGCAGGGAGCAGTACTTC.

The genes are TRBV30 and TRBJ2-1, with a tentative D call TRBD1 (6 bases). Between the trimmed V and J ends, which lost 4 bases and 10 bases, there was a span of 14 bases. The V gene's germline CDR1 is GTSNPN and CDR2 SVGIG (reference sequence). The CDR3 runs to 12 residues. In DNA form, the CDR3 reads TGTGCCTGGAAAAACAGGGACGGCGAGCAGTTCTTC. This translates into CAWKNRDGEQFF.

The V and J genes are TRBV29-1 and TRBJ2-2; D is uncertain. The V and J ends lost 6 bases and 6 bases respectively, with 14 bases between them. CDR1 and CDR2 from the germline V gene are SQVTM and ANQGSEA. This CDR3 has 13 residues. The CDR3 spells CSVRKSAPGELFF. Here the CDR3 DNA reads TGCAGCGTCCGAAAGTCAGCCCCCGGGGAGCTGTTTTTT.

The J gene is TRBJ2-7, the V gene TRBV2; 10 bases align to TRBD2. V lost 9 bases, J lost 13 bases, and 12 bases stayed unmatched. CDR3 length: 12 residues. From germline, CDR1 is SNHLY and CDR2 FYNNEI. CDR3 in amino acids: CASRLAGFSNYF. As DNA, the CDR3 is TGTGCCAGTCGACTAGCGGGTTTCTCTAACTACTTC.

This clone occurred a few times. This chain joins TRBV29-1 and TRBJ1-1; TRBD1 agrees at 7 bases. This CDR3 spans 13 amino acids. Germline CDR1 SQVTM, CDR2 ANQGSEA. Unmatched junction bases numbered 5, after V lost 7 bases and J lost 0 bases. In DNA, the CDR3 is TGCAGCGCGACAGGGCGTATGAACACTGAAGCTTTCTTT. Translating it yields CSATGRMNTEAFF.

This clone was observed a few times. The CDR3 reads CASSQAGFSGEQYF. The CDR3, as DNA: TGCGCCAGCAGCCAAGCAGGGTTCTCGGGCGAGCAGTACTTC. The genes are TRBV4-1 and TRBJ2-7; tentatively, D is TRBD1 (5 bases). V lost 1 base to trimming and J lost 6 bases, with 13 bases between them. The germline CDR1 and CDR2 sequences are MGHRA and YSYEKL. The CDR3 spans 14 residues.

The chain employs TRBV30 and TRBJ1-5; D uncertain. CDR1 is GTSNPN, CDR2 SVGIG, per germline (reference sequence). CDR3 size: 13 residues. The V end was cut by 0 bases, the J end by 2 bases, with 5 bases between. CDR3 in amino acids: CAWSVSGNQPQHF. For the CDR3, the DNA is TGTGCCTGGAGTGTATCAGGCAATCAGCCCCAGCATTTT.

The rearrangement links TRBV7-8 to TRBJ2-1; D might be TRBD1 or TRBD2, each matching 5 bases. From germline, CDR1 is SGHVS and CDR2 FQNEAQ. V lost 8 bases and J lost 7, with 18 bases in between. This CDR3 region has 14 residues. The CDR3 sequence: CASGGGRSGNEQFF. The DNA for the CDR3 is TGTGCCAGCGGGGGTGGCAGGTCGGGAAATGAGCAGTTCTTC.

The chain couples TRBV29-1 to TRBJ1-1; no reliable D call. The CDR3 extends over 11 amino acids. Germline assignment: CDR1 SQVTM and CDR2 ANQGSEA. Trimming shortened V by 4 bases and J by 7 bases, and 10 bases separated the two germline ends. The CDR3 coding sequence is TGCAGCGTTGCCGCGGCCATTGAAGCTTTCTTT. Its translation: CSVAAAIEAFF.

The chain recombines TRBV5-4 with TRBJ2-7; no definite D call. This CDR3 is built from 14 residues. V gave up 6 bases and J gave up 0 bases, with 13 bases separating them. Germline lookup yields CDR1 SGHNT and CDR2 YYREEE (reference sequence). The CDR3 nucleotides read TGTGCCAGCATCACTAACCCGAGCTCCTACGAGCAGTACTTC. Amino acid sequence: CASITNPSSYEQYF.